The 4 T cell receptor beta chains reported below all come from one sample, sequenced in a study of T cell clones after liver transplantation. The table came from immunoSEQ multiplex PCR; TCRdb's copy has only in-frame clones and leaves some out. The profile covers about 99,000 clones, with around 80% appearing a single time and approximately 2.9% taken by the ten largest. The specimen comprised CD4+ T cells from blood, sampled roughly 50 months after liver transplant. The receptor set was obtained from a human patient who received a liver transplant. Some T cells may possibly be graft donor cells.

The genes are TRBV5-1 and TRBJ2-5; 8 bases match TRBD1. The DNA end is a closer match to TRBJ2-7, so the J assignment may be wrong. CDR1 is SGHRS and CDR2 is YFSETQ in the germline V gene. The CDR3 is made up of 14 amino acids. The CDR3 here is CASSLGQGIYEQYF. DNA of the CDR3: TGCGCCAGCTCCCTAGGACAGGGTATTTACGAGCAGTACTTC.

This chain connects TRBV18 to TRBJ1-4; the D is unclear. CDR3 length equals 13 residues. CDR1 and CDR2 from the germline V gene are KGHSH and LQKENI. Trimming removed 2 bases from V and 5 bases from J, with 6 bases in between. CDR3 sequence reads: CASSPIRNEKLFF. The DNA for the CDR3 is TGTGCCAGCTCACCAATCAGGAATGAAAAACTGTTTTTT.

The rearrangement links TRBV28 to TRBJ1-3, with 7 bases identical to TRBD1. Looked up from germline, CDR1 is MDHEN and CDR2 is SYDVKM. The CDR3 contains 14 residues. J gave up 3 bases and V 5 bases, and 4 bases lay outside the gene matches. The CDR3, as DNA: TGTGCCAGCAGTCCGAACAGGGGTGGAAACACCATATATTTT. It is translated as CASSPNRGGNTIYF.

The sample holds one count of this clone. The chain uses TRBV2 and TRBJ1-3, with D possibly matching TRBD1 (5 bases). Trimming removed 3 bases from V and 2 bases from J, with 8 bases in between. The CDR3 extends over 14 amino acids. Germline V gene data show CDR1 as SNHLY and CDR2 as FYNNEI. In DNA, the CDR3 is TGTGCCAGCAGTGAGGGGGGTACTGGAAACACCATATATTTT. Its protein product is CASSEGGTGNTIYF.